The clone carrying this T cell receptor (beta chain) was counted many times. The CDR3 spans 13 residues. The germline CDR1 and CDR2 sequences are DFQATT and SNEGSKA (reference sequence). Trimming took 6 bases from V and 4 from J, leaving 15 bases between them. This sample was taken from a study of regulatory T cells in long-lasting Graves disease. Library construction for TCR beta used iRepertoire HTBI primers and Arm-PCR of CDR3 regions. TCRdb re-derived calls from the multiplex PCR reads in MiXCR, one entry per CDR3 protein. Of some 250,000 distinct CDR3 sequences in the sample, about a sixth were seen once. The sample's time point: newly diagnosed GD, antithyroid drugs for less than 3 months. PBMC-derived RNA was used for the TCR library.

The rearrangement links TRBV20-1 to TRBJ2-5; a weak D match, TRBD2 (6 bases). Sequenced here: peripheral blood mononuclear cells (PBMCs), sampled at new diagnosis, from a patient treated with antithyroid drugs. This receptor was identified in a female donor with Graves disease. The CDR3 is CSAVSGAGETQYF. The CDR3 DNA reads as TGCAGTGCAGTGTCGGGAGCTGGAGAGACCCAGTACTTC.